The rows below give T cell receptor beta chains drawn from one sample of a study of blood T cell repertoires in COVID-19. Profiling relied on immunoSEQ multiplex PCR, and the TCRdb table lists in-frame clones only, not all of them. The table records 180,000 or so clones, more than 70% of them present only once. The sequencing sample was made of PBMCs or T cells enriched from blood (not recorded which). These receptors came from a man aged 40-49 years with acute COVID-19. Each CDR3 is given without its conserved first and last residue.

>TRBV27|TRBJ1-2|13
ASSSSDRVLYGYT
>TRBV19|TRBJ2-4|17
ASSDPGLAGRGAKNIQY
>TRBV4-2|TRBJ2-7|16
ASSQDLMGNPSAYEQY
>TRBV4-2|TRBJ2-2|16
ASSRVVSRGSNTGELF
>TRBV5-5|TRBJ2-7|12
ASSNPGQRYEQY
>TRBV4-1|TRBJ1-2|11
ASSQTVSYGYT
>TRBV29-1|TRBJ2-1|11
SVHGTGSPEQF
>TRBV24-1|TRBJ1-1|12
ATSDLGPPPEAF
>TRBV7-8|TRBJ1-1|11
ASSLTGYTEAF
>TRBV6-5|TRBJ2-3|11
ASRLAGTDTQY
>TRBV29-1|TRBJ1-1|10
TSDGGNTEAF
>TRBV7-3|TRBJ1-2|12
ASSETGINYGYT
>TRBV5-8|TRBJ2-5|11
ASSESPPGTQY
>TRBV10-3|TRBJ2-7|10
AVSPVWSEQY
>TRBV28|TRBJ2-7|14
ASSFRTSGRLYEQY
>TRBV6-4|TRBJ1-6|13
ASSDSEEKASPLH
>TRBV5-1|TRBJ2-3|10
ASSLAGDTQY
>TRBV5-1|TRBJ2-1|14
ASSLGLAGGPHEQF
>TRBV7-9|TRBJ2-7|12
AYAWDKRSYEQY
>TRBV7-8|TRBJ2-1|14
ASSYFAGQGFNEQF
>TRBV29-1|TRBJ2-2|19
SAESPGAGTSGRYNTGELF
>TRBV6-6|TRBJ1-1|12
ASSIRTTNTEAF
>TRBV1|TRBJ1-5|13
TPTSGDGGNQPQH
>TRBV5-1|TRBJ1-2|14
ASSLDTGGKNYGYT
>TRBV4-3|TRBJ1-5|11
ASSQTGNQPQH
>TRBV6-4|TRBJ2-7|13
ASSDLDSRSYEQY
>TRBV6-2/TRBV6-3|TRBJ2-1|9
ASSADNEQF
>TRBV5-1|TRBJ2-3|17
ASSLLGPVGTGYTDTQY
>TRBV2|TRBJ2-5|13
ASSGASGRAGTQY
>TRBV27|TRBJ1-5|16
ASSLLPPGQGSNQPQH
>TRBV27|TRBJ1-3|13
ASSSRTGSGNTIY
>TRBV19|TRBJ1-2|12
ASSISQGGHGYT
>TRBV7-6|TRBJ2-1|13
ASSLMESSYNEQF
>TRBV15|TRBJ2-7|11
ATSSRGGYEQY
>TRBV7-9|TRBJ1-2|13
ASSEWDRTNYGYT
>TRBV4-1|TRBJ1-1|12
ASSQVQGHTEAF
>TRBV4-1|TRBJ1-3|13
ASSQRQGAGNTIY
>TRBV27|TRBJ1-1|10
ASIDWNTEAF
>TRBV4-1|TRBJ2-1|14
ASSQALAGFHNEQF
>TRBV7-7|TRBJ2-1|13
ASSLAGGSAGEQF
>TRBV5-1|TRBJ1-1|13
ASSPDSWQGTEAF
>TRBV7-9|TRBJ2-2|12
ASSSPPGTGELF
>TRBV6-5|TRBJ1-5|14
ASRYPGRRSNQPQH
>TRBV29-1|TRBJ1-1|12
SVEEENRNTEAF
>TRBV28|TRBJ1-2|10
ASSLEQHGYT
>TRBV18|TRBJ2-1|16
ASSPLSSPREGYNEQF
>TRBV7-3|TRBJ1-1|13
ASSLLPGIVAEAF
>TRBV19|TRBJ1-2|11
ASSIAGIYGYT
>TRBV7-6|TRBJ2-1|12
ASSLYGSQNEQF
>TRBV19|TRBJ1-4|12
ASSIAGVDEKLF
>TRBV18|TRBJ2-7|13
ASSRTGGNPDEQY
>TRBV5-1|TRBJ2-7|13
ASAGSTRLDYEQY
>TRBV29-1|TRBJ2-1|11
SVTRDISNEQF
>TRBV7-9|TRBJ2-1|12
ASSSSGFYNEQF
>TRBV6-5|TRBJ2-2|13
ASNWDRAGGGELF
>TRBV2|TRBJ2-5|11
ASGPGTQETQY
>TRBV5-1|TRBJ2-7|12
ASSGQGPGYEQY